This T cell receptor (beta chain) was retrieved from a study of blood T cell repertoires in COVID-19. Study details: PBMCs, B-cell-depleted T cells, or T cells provided the cDNA or gDNA that made up the material.

Original processing notes: Amplified reference gene primers provided the basis for estimating nucleated cell counts. The table came from immunoSEQ multiplex PCR; TCRdb's copy has only in-frame clones and leaves some out. That table gives V, J and clone size, and the DNA gave D and trimming. The table shows about 75,000 clones, with approximately 90% occurring only once. V shed 5 bases, J shed 5 bases, and the junction held 11 bases outside the gene matches. This CDR3 contains 16 residues. Germline V lookup: CDR1 SGHVS, CDR2 FNYEAQ. The source of this sequence is a human donor in a cohort sampled during active COVID-19. Sequencing was done on a sample of peripheral blood. The rearrangement links TRBV7-6 to TRBJ2-5; 10 bases fit TRBD2. This CDR3 reads CASSLRGSGRVETQYF. In DNA, the CDR3 is TGTGCCAGCAGCCTAAGAGGCAGCGGGAGGGTTGAGACCCAGTACTTC.